This TCR beta chain originates from a study of blood T cell repertoires in COVID-19 (dated by TCRdb to the early 2020s). With respect to the entire study: Samples from collaborators originated in the United States, Italy and Spain and spanned both the acute and convalescent phases of COVID-19. The prospective study material was composed of cDNA or gDNA derived from T cells, B-cell-depleted T cells, or PBMCs. The dataset comprised deeply sampled blood TCRbeta repertoires from subjects exposed to, actively infected with, or recovered from COVID-19. A freely available public database, intended as a resource for researchers studying the immune response to SARS-CoV-2, is where the repertoires were released. The samples were drawn from the first 160 participants of the ongoing ImmuneRACE study and from more than 1,000 subjects provided by 6 global collaborators. Nearly every sample came with metadata listing a de-identified subject ID, COVID-19 status, age in years and sex. Where available, HLA class I and class II types were taken from metadata supplied by the sample provider and were not determined by assay-based typing.

To note about this clone: This clone's antigen is unknown. No per-base quality is available; no much larger clone lies one base away.

The CDR3 holds 17 amino acids from the cysteine to the phenylalanine. The DNA shown is the 51-base CDR3, in frame from base 1. At the junction V is shortened by 3 bases and J by 2 bases; bases outside the gene matches: 13. From the germline V gene, CDR1 is SGHDT and CDR2 is YYEEEE. The immunoSEQ Assay, a bias-controlled multiplex PCR, was used to amplify TCRbeta CDR3 regions from genomic DNA. The paper's processing steps were these. The number of nucleated cells in each sample was estimated by amplification of reference gene primers within the assay. Sequence reads were collapsed and filtered to measure the absolute abundance of every unique TCRbeta CDR3 rearrangement. For each sample, productive Simpson clonality was calculated by taking the square root of Simpson's diversity index across productive rearrangements. The immuneACCESS repertoire file appears here via TCRdb, limited to in-frame rearrangements. These files lack a portion of the clones; in checked studies, under half of the deficit traces to unresolved V genes, and the cause of the others is not known. That table furnishes V, J and clone size, whereas the DNA furnished D and trimming. Within this sample are fewer than 80,000 clones, with about 73% of them counted one time only. The ten largest clones represent around 21% of the sample.

Whole blood was collected in K2EDTA tubes by collaborating institutions according to the institutions' own protocols. For TCRbeta analysis, collaborators shipped samples in one of three forms: frozen whole blood, isolated PBMCs, or DNA extracted from either of those sample types. The research as a whole found: The amount of clinical and demographic metadata varied by source and participant and was provided uncurated.

The chain was built from TRBV5-6 and TRBJ1-2; TRBD1 matches 7 bases in the middle. The receptor was isolated from a man in his sixties with acute or convalescent COVID-19. Sequenced material: peripheral blood. At the DNA level, the sequence is TGTGCCAGCAGCTGGGAATTTGGACAGGAGGCCAACTATGGCTACACCTTC. This translates into CASSWEFGQEANYGYTF.